The TCR beta chain under discussion was sequenced for a study of blood T cell repertoires in COVID-19. About the study: The United States, Italy and Spain provided the acute and convalescent COVID-19 samples.

Germline CDR1 is SGHTA and CDR2 is FQGNSA. Trimming took off 8 bases at V and 3 bases at J, with 13 bases between the two ends. The CDR3 extends over 13 amino acids. Per the study methods: Using reference gene primer amplification, nucleated cell counts were estimated. The data were produced by immunoSEQ multiplex PCR, yet TCRdb's version contains in-frame clones alone and is incomplete. That table is the source of V, J and clone size, and D and trimming were worked out from the DNA. The sample has fewer than 300,000 clones; around 86% are singletons. The sample taken for sequencing was peripheral blood. The clonotype originates from a man aged 35 to 55 who had recovered from COVID-19. The rearrangement uses TRBV7-2 and TRBJ1-1; the D gene is possibly TRBD1 (6 bases). The CDR3, as DNA: TGTGCCAGCGGTAGGGGGGGTTACACTGAAGCTTTCTTT. It specifies CASGRGGYTEAFF.